These 18 T cell receptor beta chains were all obtained from the same sample, sequenced in a study of blood T cell repertoires in COVID-19. Libraries were prepared by immunoSEQ multiplex PCR; TCRdb keeps only in-frame clonotypes and omits some of them. The sample shows about 210,000 clones, 80% of them seen only once. Sequencing input: peripheral blood. The receptors stem from a woman in her 70s with acute or convalescent COVID-19.

The chain combines TRBV11-2 with TRBJ2-1; D might be TRBD1 (6 bases). V was cut by 5 bases and J by 4 bases, with 12 bases left in between. The CDR3 covers 14 residues. Germline CDR1 is SGHAT and CDR2 is FQNNGV. In DNA form, the CDR3 reads TGTGCCAGCAGCCCGCCGGGACAATACAATGAGCAGTTCTTC. This sequence encodes CASSPPGQYNEQFF.

This sequence joins TRBV29-1 and TRBJ2-1, with TRBD2 identical over 12 bases. Looked up from germline, CDR1 is SQVTM and CDR2 is ANQGSEA. With 5 bases clipped from V and 5 bases from J, the junction kept 10 bases outside the gene matches. The CDR3 contains 16 residues. In nucleotides, the CDR3 is TGCAGCGTTCGGGCTAGCGGGGGGGCCACCCACAATGAGCAGTTCTTC. Encoded protein: CSVRASGGATHNEQFF.

V is TRBV19 and J is TRBJ2-1, with a weak D call TRBD2 (6 bases). V gave up 10 bases and J gave up 6 bases, with 19 bases separating them. Germline assignment: CDR1 LNHDA and CDR2 SQIVND (reference sequence). The CDR3 contains 14 residues. DNA for the CDR3: TGTGCCACCGAAGGGCCCGGGAGCGGCAATGAGCAGTTCTTC. Amino acid sequence: CATEGPGSGNEQFF.

This chain joins TRBV11-3 and TRBJ1-3; TRBD1 matches at 9 bases. The V and J ends lost 6 bases and 1 base, in that order; junction bases with no gene match: 13. The germline V gene encodes CDR1 SGHNT and CDR2 YENEEA. The length of the CDR3 is 18 residues. The CDR3 DNA reads as TGTGCCAGCAGTTACGGACAGGGGATGGTAGGATCTGGAAACACCATATATTTT. Amino acid sequence: CASSYGQGMVGSGNTIYF. The full variable domain, its missing parts supplied by reference TRBV11-3 and TRBJ1-3, is EAGVVQSPRYKIIEKKQPVAFWCNPISGHNTLYWYLQNLGQGPELLIRYENEEAVDDSQLPKDRFSAERLKGVDSTLKIQPAELGDSAVYLCASSYGQGMVGSGNTIYFGEGSWLTVV.

V usage is TRBV7-2 and J usage is TRBJ1-4; no clear D gene. The germline gives CDR1 SGHTA, CDR2 FQGNSA. The CDR3 totals 15 residues. V dropped 3 bases and J dropped 2 bases, with 10 bases sitting between them. The CDR3 DNA reads TGTGCCAGCAGCTTCACCGGGATGACTAATGAAAAACTGTTTTTT. Its protein is CASSFTGMTNEKLFF. Variable domain in full (rest from reference TRBV7-2 and TRBJ1-4): GAGVSQSPSNKVTEKGKDVELRCDPISGHTALYWYRQSLGQGLEFLIYFQGNSAPDKSGLPSDRFSAERTGGSVSTLTIQRTQQEDSAVYLCASSFTGMTNEKLFFGSGTQLSVL.

This clone was found a few times. This chain joins TRBV7-2 and TRBJ1-1; D is unresolved. V lost 4 bases, J lost 2 bases, and 8 bases lay in between. Germline V gene lookup returns CDR1 SGHTA and CDR2 FQGNSA. CDR3 size: 13 residues. This CDR3 reads CASSSQVNTEAFF. DNA for the CDR3: TGTGCCAGCAGCTCACAAGTCAACACTGAAGCTTTCTTT.

V and J are TRBV2 and TRBJ1-4; D gene uncertain. This CDR3 contains 14 residues. Germline lookup yields CDR1 SNHLY and CDR2 FYNNEI. Trimming stripped 7 bases from V and 0 bases from J, with 9 bases between. In nucleotides, the CDR3 is TGTGCCAGCAAGGCGGCCGCAACTAATGAAAAACTGTTTTTT. This codes for CASKAAATNEKLFF.

The rearrangement joins TRBV7-2 to TRBJ2-1, with 7 bases matching TRBD1. Trimming at V came to 4 bases and at J to 9 bases, leaving 9 bases not matched to a gene. This CDR3 is 14 amino acids long. The germline gives CDR1 SGHTA, CDR2 FQGNSA. The chain's CDR3 is CASSSVHRGGEQFF. The CDR3 nucleotides are TGTGCCAGCAGCTCAGTGCACAGGGGCGGTGAGCAGTTCTTC.

CDR3 in amino acids: CASSLEQGAYEQYF. CDR3 nucleotides: TGCGCCAGCAGCTTGGAACAGGGGGCCTACGAGCAGTACTTC. V is TRBV5-1 and J is TRBJ2-7; 8 bases line up with TRBD1. In germline, CDR1 is SGHRS, CDR2 YFSETQ. This CDR3 spans 14 amino acids. V lost 0 bases and J lost 2; bases outside the gene matches: 1.

The V call is TRBV2, the J call TRBJ1-4; possibly TRBD1 for D (6 bases). Germline V gene lookup returns CDR1 SNHLY and CDR2 FYNNEI. This CDR3 has 17 amino acids. V was cut by 6 bases and J by 6 bases, with 23 bases left in between. CDR3 sequence reads: CASRPRNFRGMDEKLFF. In nucleotides, the CDR3 is TGTGCCAGCAGACCCCGCAATTTCAGGGGTATGGATGAAAAACTGTTTTTT.

In nucleotides, the CDR3 is TGTGCCAGTAGTATGGGGCTAGCGGGGGGGCTTGAGCAGTTCTTC. This codes for CASSMGLAGGLEQFF. The rearrangement joins TRBV19 to TRBJ2-1; 12 nucleotides line up with TRBD2. The V and J ends lost 3 bases and 9 bases, in that order; junction bases with no gene match: 6. Germline CDR1 is LNHDA and CDR2 is SQIVND (reference sequence). The CDR3 sequence is 15 residues long.

The gene calls are TRBV6-1 and TRBJ2-3, with D perhaps matching TRBD1 (5 bases). The germline gives CDR1 MNHNS, CDR2 SASEGT. The CDR3 extends over 14 amino acids. V lost 1 base to trimming and J lost 8 bases, with 13 bases between them. The CDR3 region is CASSEGPAQGTQYF. CDR3 DNA: TGTGCCAGCAGTGAAGGGCCGGCCCAGGGTACGCAGTATTTT.

The gene calls are TRBV20-1 and TRBJ2-4, with TRBD1 matching over 8 bases. Germline V gene data show CDR1 as DFQATT and CDR2 as SNEGSKA (reference sequence). The V and J ends lost 3 bases and 5 bases, in that order; junction bases with no gene match: 9. This CDR3 has 15 amino acids. Here the CDR3 reads CSASSGGVPQNIQYF. The CDR3, as DNA: TGCAGTGCTAGTTCAGGGGGCGTTCCTCAAAACATTCAGTACTTC.

This clone was recorded a few times. Different DNA sequences within this sample yield the same CDR3. The chain carries TRBV18 and TRBJ1-1; 8 bases map to TRBD1. Looked up from germline, CDR1 is KGHSH and CDR2 is LQKENI. With 6 bases clipped from V and 3 bases from J, the junction kept 9 bases outside the gene matches. The CDR3 extends over 15 amino acids. CDR3 in amino acids: CASSLGTGGDTEAFF. In DNA, the CDR3 is TGTGCCAGCTCTCTCGGGACAGGAGGGGACACTGAAGCTTTCTTT.

This clone was picked up one time. The chain combines TRBV19 with TRBJ2-5; possibly TRBD2 for D (5 bases). Germline V gene data show CDR1 as LNHDA and CDR2 as SQIVND (reference sequence). This CDR3 region has 14 residues. The germline V and J ends were trimmed by 1 base and 4 bases, with 10 bases remaining between them. The CDR3 region is CASSIGGGLETQYF. CDR3 in DNA: TGTGCCAGTAGTATAGGTGGCGGGCTAGAGACCCAGTACTTC.

V usage is TRBV24-1 and J usage is TRBJ2-3; D is uncertain. The CDR3 is made up of 13 amino acids. Trimming removed 4 bases from V and 2 bases from J, with 6 bases in between. CDR1 KGHDR and CDR2 SFDVKD come from the germline V gene. CDR3 amino acids: CATSDPYTDTQYF. CDR3 nucleotides: TGTGCCACCAGTGACCCGTACACAGATACGCAGTATTTT.

The V call is TRBV7-8, the J call TRBJ1-1; maybe TRBD1 (6 bases). From germline, CDR1 is SGHVS and CDR2 FQNEAQ. This CDR3 region has 12 residues. Trimming pared 5 bases from V and 5 bases from J, leaving 9 bases between. Here the CDR3 reads CASSPGETEAFF. In DNA, the CDR3 is TGTGCCAGCAGCCCAGGGGAGACTGAAGCTTTCTTT.

DNA for the CDR3: TGCAGCGTTGACTCGACGGCAGGGGGGTATGGCTACACCTTC. Translation gives CSVDSTAGGYGYTF. The rearrangement joins TRBV29-1 to TRBJ1-2; TRBD1 matches at 7 bases. The trim removed 3 bases at V and 5 bases at J, leaving 9 bases unmatched. The CDR3 extends over 14 amino acids. Germline values: CDR1 SQVTM, CDR2 ANQGSEA.